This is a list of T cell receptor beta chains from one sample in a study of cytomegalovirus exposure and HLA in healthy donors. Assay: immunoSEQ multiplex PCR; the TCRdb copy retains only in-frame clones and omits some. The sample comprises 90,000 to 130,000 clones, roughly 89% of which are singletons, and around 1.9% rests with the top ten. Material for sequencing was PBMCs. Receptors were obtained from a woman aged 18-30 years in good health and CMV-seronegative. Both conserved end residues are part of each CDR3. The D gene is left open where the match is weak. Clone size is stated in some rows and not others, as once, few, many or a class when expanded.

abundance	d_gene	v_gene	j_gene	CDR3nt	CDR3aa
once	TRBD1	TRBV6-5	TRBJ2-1	TGTGCCACCGACAGGGGAATCGATGAGCAGTTCTTC	CATDRGIDEQFF
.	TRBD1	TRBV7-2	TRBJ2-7	TGTGCCAGCAGCTCGAGGACAGGGGAACCCTACGAGCAGTACTTC	CASSSRTGEPYEQYF
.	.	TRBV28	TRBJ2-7	TGTGCCAGCAGTTGGGGCAGGGGCGAGCAGTACTTC	CASSWGRGEQYF
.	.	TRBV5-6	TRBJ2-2	TGTGCCAGCAGCTCCGTCTCGGTGAACACCGGGGAGCTGTTTTTT	CASSSVSVNTGELFF
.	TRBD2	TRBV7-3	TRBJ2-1	TGTGCCAGCAGCTCGTCAGGGACTAGCGGGCTCAATGAGCAGTTCTTC	CASSSSGTSGLNEQFF
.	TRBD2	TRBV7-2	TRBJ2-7	TGTGCCAGCAGCAGTTCGAGCGGGAGGGCCGCTGGGGAGCAGTACTTC	CASSSSSGRAAGEQYF
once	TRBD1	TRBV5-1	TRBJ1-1	TGCGCCAGCAGCTTGGTAGGAGGGGGCTCTTTCCCTGAAGCTTTCTTT	CASSLVGGGSFPEAFF
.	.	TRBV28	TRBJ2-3	TGTGCCAGCATTTTCAGCGGCACAGATACGCAGTATTTT	CASIFSGTDTQYF
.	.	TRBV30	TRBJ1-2	TGTGCCTGGAGTCCCGTTGGGGCTGACTACACCTTC	CAWSPVGADYTF
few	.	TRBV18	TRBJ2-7	TGTGCCAGCTCCCCCGACAGCCACGAGCAGTACTTC	CASSPDSHEQYF
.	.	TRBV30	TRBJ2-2	TGTGCCTGGAGAACAGGGGAGGTCTTATCCGGGGAGCTGTTTTTT	CAWRTGEVLSGELFF
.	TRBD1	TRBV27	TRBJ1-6	TGTGCCAGCAGTCCTGGGACAGGGTTATGGAATTCACCCCTCCACTTT	CASSPGTGLWNSPLHF
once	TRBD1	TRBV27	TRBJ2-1	TGTGCCAGCAGCCCCCGGGACAGGGGGGGCAATGAGCAGTTCTTC	CASSPRDRGGNEQFF
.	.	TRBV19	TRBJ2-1	TGTGCCAGTAGCCCGTGGAGGGCAGGGTGGGACAATGAGCAGTTCTTC	CASSPWRAGWDNEQFF
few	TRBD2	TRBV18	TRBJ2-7	TGTGCCAGCTCACCGCTCGGGAGGGCCTGGGACGAGCAGTACTTC	CASSPLGRAWDEQYF
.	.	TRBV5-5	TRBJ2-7	TGTGCCAGCAGCTCGAGCGGCGGATACGAGCAGTACTTC	CASSSSGGYEQYF
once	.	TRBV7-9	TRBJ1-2	TGTGCCAGCAGCTTCTTAGGAGGGAAGAACTATGGCTACACCTTC	CASSFLGGKNYGYTF
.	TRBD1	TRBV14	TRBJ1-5	TGTGCCAGCAGCCAGCACTGGACAGGGGCTAATCAGCCCCAGCATTTT	CASSQHWTGANQPQHF
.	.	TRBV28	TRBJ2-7	TGTGCCAGCAGTCGACAGGGGTCCGGGGGGGAGCAGTACTTC	CASSRQGSGGEQYF
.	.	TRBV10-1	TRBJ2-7	TGCGCCAGCAGTGACGAGCCCTGGGGGCAGCCCGAGCAGTACTTC	CASSDEPWGQPEQYF
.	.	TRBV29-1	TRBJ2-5	TGCAGCGTTGGGAGTAGTGGACAGAAAGAGACCCAGTACTTC	CSVGSSGQKETQYF
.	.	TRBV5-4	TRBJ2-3	TGTGCCAGCAGCTTGTCGGGTAGCGGATACACAGATACGCAGTATTTT	CASSLSGSGYTDTQYF
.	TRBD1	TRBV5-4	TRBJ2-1	TGTGCCAGCAGCGCCCGGACAGGGGAGGCCTACAATGAGCAGTTCTTC	CASSARTGEAYNEQFF
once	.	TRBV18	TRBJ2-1	TGTGCCAGCTCCCCTTGGGACAGGGGAATAGCGGGAGATGAGCAGTTCTTC	CASSPWDRGIAGDEQFF